A selection of T cell receptor beta chains follows, all from one sample in a study of shared clonotypes between healthy human individuals. Sequencing used immunoSEQ multiplex PCR; TCRdb keeps in-frame clones, though not all of them. The repertoire holds about 1.5 million clones, with approximately 98% as singletons. The sample taken for sequencing was naive CD4+ T cells sorted from blood. The source is a young man in good health. Each CDR3 is given with its conserved first and last residue. A D gene is named only where the DNA matches it firmly. Rows give clone size only sometimes, using once, few, many, or a class for an expanded clone.

v_gene: TRBV28
abundance: -
j_gene: TRBJ2-7
d_gene: -
CDR3nt: TGTGCCAGCAGCCTTTCTGCCTACGAGCAGTACTTC
CDR3aa: CASSLSAYEQYF

v_gene: TRBV20-1
abundance: -
j_gene: TRBJ2-7
d_gene: -
CDR3nt: TGCAGTGGCCGGGACCTCGGGGAGCAGTACTTC
CDR3aa: CSGRDLGEQYF

v_gene: TRBV18
abundance: -
j_gene: TRBJ2-1
d_gene: -
CDR3nt: TGTGCCAGCTCACGGGGGCAGCTCTCCTACAATGAGCAGTTCTTC
CDR3aa: CASSRGQLSYNEQFF

v_gene: TRBV5-1
abundance: -
j_gene: TRBJ2-7
d_gene: -
CDR3nt: TGCGCCAGCAGGCGACTAGGCCAAGGCTACGAGCAGTACTTC
CDR3aa: CASRRLGQGYEQYF

v_gene: TRBV15
abundance: -
j_gene: TRBJ2-4
d_gene: TRBD1
CDR3nt: TGTGCCACCAGCAGACCTGGGACAGCTTTAGCCAAAAACATTCAGTACTTC
CDR3aa: CATSRPGTALAKNIQYF

v_gene: TRBV6-5
abundance: -
j_gene: TRBJ2-2
d_gene: -
CDR3nt: TGTGCCAGCAGTTACTTTAATACGAACACCGGGGAGCTGTTTTTT
CDR3aa: CASSYFNTNTGELFF

v_gene: TRBV5-8
abundance: -
j_gene: TRBJ2-7
d_gene: TRBD2
CDR3nt: TGTGCCAGCAGCTTACTAGCGGGAGTGGGGGAGCAGTACTTC
CDR3aa: CASSLLAGVGEQYF

v_gene: TRBV7-6
abundance: -
j_gene: TRBJ2-2
d_gene: TRBD1
CDR3nt: TGTGCCAGCAGCCGGGACAGGAACACCGGGGAGCTGTTTTTT
CDR3aa: CASSRDRNTGELFF

v_gene: TRBV19
abundance: -
j_gene: TRBJ2-3
d_gene: -
CDR3nt: TGTGCCAGTAAGGGAGGAAACGGGATCAGGACAGATACGCAGTATTTT
CDR3aa: CASKGGNGIRTDTQYF

v_gene: TRBV5-1
abundance: -
j_gene: TRBJ1-1
d_gene: TRBD1
CDR3nt: TGCGCCAGCAGAAGGGACAGCGTGAACACTGAAGCTTTCTTT
CDR3aa: CASRRDSVNTEAFF

v_gene: TRBV7-2
abundance: -
j_gene: TRBJ2-7
d_gene: -
CDR3nt: TGTGCCAGCAGCTTAGAATATGGCGAGCAGTACTTC
CDR3aa: CASSLEYGEQYF

v_gene: TRBV2
abundance: once
j_gene: TRBJ2-2
d_gene: TRBD2
CDR3nt: TGTGCCAGCAGTTCACCGGGACTAGCGATCACCGGGGAGCTGTTTTTT
CDR3aa: CASSSPGLAITGELFF

v_gene: TRBV7-2
abundance: -
j_gene: TRBJ2-1
d_gene: TRBD2
CDR3nt: TGTGCCAGCAAGAGGGCTAGCGGGAGGAATGAGCAGTTCTTC
CDR3aa: CASKRASGRNEQFF

v_gene: TRBV29-1
abundance: -
j_gene: TRBJ1-5
d_gene: -
CDR3nt: TGCAGCGTTGGGGTTGGGGGCAATCAGCCCCAGCATTTT
CDR3aa: CSVGVGGNQPQHF

v_gene: TRBV7-2
abundance: -
j_gene: TRBJ2-3
d_gene: TRBD2
CDR3nt: TGTGCCAGCAGCTTAGTAAGACTAGCGGGAGTCTTTAGCACAGATACGCAGTATTTT
CDR3aa: CASSLVRLAGVFSTDTQYF

v_gene: TRBV5-6
abundance: once
j_gene: TRBJ2-5
d_gene: -
CDR3nt: TGTGCCAGCAGCCGCCCCGCGGCGCAAGAGACCCAGTACTTC
CDR3aa: CASSRPAAQETQYF

v_gene: TRBV7-3
abundance: once
j_gene: TRBJ2-7
d_gene: -
CDR3nt: TGTGCCAGCAGCTTAAGCAGCAGCTCCTACGAGCAGTACTTC
CDR3aa: CASSLSSSSYEQYF

v_gene: TRBV29-1
abundance: -
j_gene: TRBJ1-3
d_gene: -
CDR3nt: TGCAGCGCTTCGACACCGTGGACCGGAAACACCATATATTTT
CDR3aa: CSASTPWTGNTIYF

v_gene: TRBV7-9
abundance: -
j_gene: TRBJ2-1
d_gene: TRBD2
CDR3nt: TGTGCCAGCAGCTTAGATGGAGCGGGAGGGCGAAATGAGCAGTTCTTC
CDR3aa: CASSLDGAGGRNEQFF

v_gene: TRBV30
abundance: -
j_gene: TRBJ1-1
d_gene: -
CDR3nt: TGTGCCTGGAGTGTACAAAGGAGAGGCACTGAAGCTTTCTTT
CDR3aa: CAWSVQRRGTEAFF

v_gene: TRBV28
abundance: -
j_gene: TRBJ2-7
d_gene: -
CDR3nt: TGTGCCAGCAGTTCTATAGGCCTCGCTAGTAGCGAGCAGTACTTC
CDR3aa: CASSSIGLASSEQYF

v_gene: TRBV7-3
abundance: -
j_gene: TRBJ2-1
d_gene: -
CDR3nt: TGTGCCAGCAGCCCCGGGGCGGACTCCTACAATGAGCAGTTCTTC
CDR3aa: CASSPGADSYNEQFF

v_gene: TRBV7-9
abundance: -
j_gene: TRBJ2-1
d_gene: -
CDR3nt: TGTGCCAGCAGCTTAATCCGGGTTAAAGAGCAGTTCTTC
CDR3aa: CASSLIRVKEQFF

v_gene: TRBV30
abundance: -
j_gene: TRBJ1-1
d_gene: -
CDR3nt: TGTGCCTGGAGTGCCAGCCGTAAAAACACTGAAGCTTTCTTT
CDR3aa: CAWSASRKNTEAFF

v_gene: TRBV7-9
abundance: once
j_gene: TRBJ2-5
d_gene: -
CDR3nt: TGTGCCAGCAGCTTCGCAGGGGAAGGGTCTGAGACCCAGTACTTC
CDR3aa: CASSFAGEGSETQYF

v_gene: TRBV6-4
abundance: -
j_gene: TRBJ1-3
d_gene: TRBD1
CDR3nt: TGTGCCAGCAGACGACAGGGACGCGGAAACACCATATATTTT
CDR3aa: CASRRQGRGNTIYF

v_gene: TRBV5-1
abundance: -
j_gene: TRBJ1-1
d_gene: TRBD1
CDR3nt: TGCGCCAGCAGCTTGGGCTTGGGGACAGGTAAAAAGAACACTGAAGCTTTCTTT
CDR3aa: CASSLGLGTGKKNTEAFF

v_gene: TRBV5-6
abundance: -
j_gene: TRBJ1-2
d_gene: -
CDR3nt: TGTGCCAGCAGCTGGGCCTGGGGCGCCAACTATGGCTACACCTTC
CDR3aa: CASSWAWGANYGYTF